Listed below are T cell receptor beta chains from one sample, sequenced in a study of identical twins. TCRdb itself ran the 5' RACE reads through MiXCR, one entry per CDR3 protein. The sample shows roughly 250,000 distinct CDR3 sequences, approximately 8% of them seen only once. The same sample was also studied in work on yellow fever vaccine responses in identical twins.

Sequenced sample: CD8+ T cells sorted from blood. Receptors originate from a woman between 18 and 29 years old in good health. Each CDR3 is given with its conserved first and last residue. A D gene is named only where the DNA matches it firmly. Expanded clones are given a class, and other clones once, few, many or no size at all.

>.|TRBJ2-3|.|TRBV12-3/TRBV12-4
CANSLIHDTQYF
>.|TRBJ2-1|many|TRBV5-1
CASSHRPVDEQFF
>TRBD1|TRBJ2-7|many|TRBV20-1
CSAETGAFHEQYF
>.|TRBJ2-5|.|TRBV12-3/TRBV12-4
CASSLGRPAPARQAQETQYF
>.|TRBJ2-3|many|TRBV12-3/TRBV12-4
CASSEADTDTQYF
>.|TRBJ2-4|few|TRBV20-1
CSAQQGIQYF
>TRBD1|TRBJ1-5|few|TRBV12-3/TRBV12-4
CASSPGQGSQPQHF
>.|TRBJ1-2|few|TRBV20-1
CSARNSRTNYGYTF
>.|TRBJ1-2|.|TRBV9
CASSGPVDSRYGYTF
>TRBD1|TRBJ2-1|many|TRBV7-9
CASSSTGNSYNEQFF
>.|TRBJ2-5|.|TRBV4-2
CASSQDRGARETQYF
>.|TRBJ1-1|many|TRBV12-3/TRBV12-4
CASSLFQGNTEAFF
>TRBD1|TRBJ1-2|.|TRBV27
CASSQNPGQGAVYGYTF
>.|TRBJ2-3|many|TRBV15
CATSRVTGSSDTQYF
>.|TRBJ1-1|few|TRBV28
CASSYGTALNTEAFF
>.|TRBJ1-1|many|TRBV12-3/TRBV12-4
CASNPPGPRAEAFF
>.|TRBJ2-2|.|TRBV5-6
CASSYLITGELFF